These T cell receptor beta chains were read from a single sample in a study of T cell responses to AZD1222 COVID-19 vaccine. Data came from immunoSEQ multiplex PCR; TCRdb stores just in-frame clones and leaves some out. The data contain 130,000 to 150,000 clones, 80% to 95% of them singletons. Specimen: peripheral blood, collected on day 0 of AZD1222 vaccination. The receptors come from an adult in good health. The CDR3 runs from the conserved cysteine through the conserved F or W. A D gene is named only where the DNA matches it firmly. Size tells how often a clone was seen (once, few, many) or the class of an expanded clone, and some rows leave it out.

>-|TRBJ2-7|TRBD2|TRBV6-5
TGTGCCAGCAGCCGCACCGGGACTAGCGGCTACGAGCAGTACTTC
CASSRTGTSGYEQYF
>-|TRBJ1-1|-|TRBV19
TGTGCCAGTAGTATAGGGATTTCCACTGAAGCTTTCTTT
CASSIGISTEAFF
>-|TRBJ2-7|TRBD2|TRBV5-1
TGCGCCAGCAGCTTAGGGGCGGGAGAAGGAGGGGCCTACGAGCAGTACTTC
CASSLGAGEGGAYEQYF
>-|TRBJ1-5|-|TRBV28
TGTGCCAGCAGTTTATCAGGACAGCCCCAGCATTTT
CASSLSGQPQHF
>-|TRBJ2-1|TRBD2|TRBV3-1/TRBV3-2
TGTGCCAGCAGCCAACGAACTAGCGGCTACAATGAGCAGTTCTTC
CASSQRTSGYNEQFF
>-|TRBJ2-7|-|TRBV4-2
TGTGCCAGCAGCCAAGAACTCGGGAGCTCCTACGAGCAGTACTTC
CASSQELGSSYEQYF
>-|TRBJ1-4|TRBD1|TRBV11-2
TGTGCCAGCAGCTATCGGACAGGGGTGTATGAAAAACTGTTTTTT
CASSYRTGVYEKLFF
>-|TRBJ2-3|TRBD1|TRBV18
TGTGCCAGCGCGACAGGGGGCACAGATACGCAGTATTTT
CASATGGTDTQYF
>-|TRBJ2-5|-|TRBV6-5
TGTGCCAGCAGTTCGCGGGACCGAGGAGAGACCCAGTACTTC
CASSSRDRGETQYF
>-|TRBJ2-1|-|TRBV21-1
TGTGCCAGCAGGCTTCCGGGACTAGCGGGAAGGACCCCCTACAATGAGCAGTTCTTC
CASRLPGLAGRTPYNEQFF
>-|TRBJ2-1|-|TRBV6-5
TGTGCCAGCACCGGGACCATTTACAATGAGCAGTTCTTC
CASTGTIYNEQFF
>-|TRBJ2-5|-|TRBV28
TGTGCCAGCAGATTGGGGGGGCCGTATCCCCAGTACTTC
CASRLGGPYPQYF
>-|TRBJ1-2|-|TRBV7-9
TGTGCCAGCAGCTTAAGGCAGGCCTATGGCTACACCTTC
CASSLRQAYGYTF
>-|TRBJ2-7|-|TRBV19
TGTGCCAGTAGTATAGCCAACATGTACGAGCAGTACTTC
CASSIANMYEQYF
>-|TRBJ1-1|-|TRBV27
TGTGCCAGCAGTTTGTACGAGGGACGGAGCACTGAAGCTTTCTTT
CASSLYEGRSTEAFF
>-|TRBJ2-1|-|TRBV13
TGTGCCAGCAGCCTAGGGGCTAGGGGCAATGAGCAGTTCTTC
CASSLGARGNEQFF
>-|TRBJ1-1|TRBD1|TRBV5-6
TGTGCCAGCAGCTACACAGGGGACATCACTGAAGCTTTCTTT
CASSYTGDITEAFF
>-|TRBJ2-1|TRBD1|TRBV7-2
TGTGCCAGCAGCAAAGACAGGGGGGCTTACAATGAGCAGTTCTTC
CASSKDRGAYNEQFF
>-|TRBJ1-2|-|TRBV19
TGTGCCAGTAGTATTCAGGGGACGCGCTATGGCTACACCTTC
CASSIQGTRYGYTF
>-|TRBJ2-7|TRBD1|TRBV7-9
TGTGCCAGCAGCTCCCGAGTGACAGGGGCCCACGAGCAGTACTTC
CASSSRVTGAHEQYF
>-|TRBJ2-7|TRBD2|TRBV7-2
TGTGCCAGCAGCTTATGGGAGGGAGACTACGAGCAGTACTTC
CASSLWEGDYEQYF
>-|TRBJ1-1|-|TRBV7-9
TGTGCCAGCAGCTTAGCAAGGGGTTCAATGAACACTGAAGCTTTCTTT
CASSLARGSMNTEAFF
>-|TRBJ1-5|-|TRBV20-1
TGCAGTGCTAGTGCGCTCACGGATAGCAATCAGCCCCAGCATTTT
CSASALTDSNQPQHF
>-|TRBJ2-1|TRBD2|TRBV5-1
TGCGCCAGCAGCGAATCTCCGGGAGGAATTGCATTCTTC
CASSESPGGIAFF
>-|TRBJ1-2|-|TRBV5-5
TGTGCCAGCAGCCGTTTGACCGGAAGCAGGGGCGTGGGTGGCTACACCTTC
CASSRLTGSRGVGGYTF
>-|TRBJ2-1|TRBD2|TRBV6-5
TGTGCCAGCAGTTACTCCCCTGGGGGGGGAAAGCAGTTCTTC
CASSYSPGGGKQFF
>-|TRBJ1-2|TRBD1|TRBV4-1
TGCGCCAGCAGTTTCACAGGGGTACAGGGCTACACCTTC
CASSFTGVQGYTF
>-|TRBJ2-1|-|TRBV5-1
TGCGCCAGCAGCTTGGTAGGGGGGGACAATGAGCAGTTCTTC
CASSLVGGDNEQFF
>-|TRBJ1-2|-|TRBV29-1
TGCAGCGTTGAAGATCGGGTCCTTAGGGGCGTCTATGGCTACACCTTC
CSVEDRVLRGVYGYTF
>-|TRBJ2-6|TRBD1|TRBV11-2
TGTGCCAGCAGCTCACAGGGGGACACAACCGCCTCTGGGGCCAACGTCCTGACTTTC
CASSSQGDTTASGANVLTF
>-|TRBJ1-6|-|TRBV12-3/TRBV12-4
TGTGCCAGCAGTTTAAGGGCCTTTCCCCTCCACTTT
CASSLRAFPLHF
>-|TRBJ2-2|-|TRBV5-4
TGTGCCAGCAGCTTATGGGCCGGGGAGCTGTTTTTT
CASSLWAGELFF
>-|TRBJ2-7|TRBD1|TRBV6-2/TRBV6-3
TGTGCCAGCAGTTACCCCGACAGGGTTTTTTTC
CASSYPDRVFF
>-|TRBJ2-1|-|TRBV24-1
TGTGCCACCAGTGATCCCCGCACCTACTCCTACAATGAGCAGTTCTTC
CATSDPRTYSYNEQFF
>once|TRBJ2-7|TRBD2|TRBV11-2
TGTGCCAGCAGCTTAGTGGCGGGGGATCAGTACTTC
CASSLVAGDQYF
>-|TRBJ2-1|-|TRBV10-3
TGTGCCATCAGGGCCTCGTCCTACAATGAGCAGTTCTTC
CAIRASSYNEQFF
>-|TRBJ2-1|-|TRBV20-1
TGCAGTGCTAGGGAGCGGGATGAGCAGTTCTTC
CSARERDEQFF
>-|TRBJ2-7|TRBD2|TRBV5-1
TGCGCCAGCAGCGGCGGGACTAGCGGGAGGGCCGGGTACGAGCAGTACTTC
CASSGGTSGRAGYEQYF
>once|TRBJ1-2|-|TRBV28
TGTGCCAGCAGTTCGACAAGGGGCTATGGCTACACCTTC
CASSSTRGYGYTF
>-|TRBJ1-6|-|TRBV5-1
TGCGCCAGCAGCTTGGGGAGCGATTCACCCCTCCACTTT
CASSLGSDSPLHF
>few|TRBJ2-3|-|TRBV19
TGTGCCAGTAGTATGGCAGCTAGCACAGATACGCAGTATTTT
CASSMAASTDTQYF
>-|TRBJ1-5|-|TRBV28
TGTGCCAGCAAGACAGGTGCTAGGGCTCAGCCCCAGCATTTT
CASKTGARAQPQHF
>-|TRBJ1-2|-|TRBV9
TGTGCCAGCAGCGTAGATCCGGGGAACTATGGCTACACCTTC
CASSVDPGNYGYTF
>-|TRBJ1-4|-|TRBV14
TGTGCCACCCCGGCTGGGAATGAAAAACTGTTTTTT
CATPAGNEKLFF
>-|TRBJ1-2|TRBD1|TRBV6-9
TGTGCCTGTCCCGGGACAGTGCGTGGCTACACCTTC
CACPGTVRGYTF
>-|TRBJ1-2|TRBD1|TRBV6-5
TGTGCCAGCAGTCCCTTACCGGGACAGGGGCAGGACTACACCTTC
CASSPLPGQGQDYTF
>-|TRBJ1-5|-|TRBV12-3/TRBV12-4
TGTGCCAGCAGTTTTAGCGGTCAGCCCCAGCATTTT
CASSFSGQPQHF
>-|TRBJ1-1|TRBD1|TRBV3-1/TRBV3-2
TGTGCCAGCAGCCCCCGAGGGGGCCAAGCTTTCTTT
CASSPRGGQAFF
>-|TRBJ2-4|-|TRBV10-3
TGTGCCATCAGTGAGTCGTCGGGGACCACCAAAAACATTCAGTACTTC
CAISESSGTTKNIQYF
>once|TRBJ1-2|-|TRBV5-6
TGTGCCAGCAGCCGCGGCAGGGGCTATGGCTACACCTTC
CASSRGRGYGYTF
>-|TRBJ2-1|-|TRBV21-1
TGTGCCAGCAGCAGGGGGGACAGGGCGAAAGGCTACAATGAGCAGTTCTTC
CASSRGDRAKGYNEQFF
>-|TRBJ1-5|-|TRBV25-1
TGTGCCAGCAGTGACGGAGGGACTCAGCCCCAGCATTTT
CASSDGGTQPQHF
>few|TRBJ1-2|-|TRBV4-1
TGCGCCAGCAGCTCGACAGATATAATGGCTGGCTACACCTTC
CASSSTDIMAGYTF
>-|TRBJ2-7|TRBD2|TRBV4-2
TGTGCCAGCAGCCAAGATGAGCTAGCGGGAGACGTGCAGTACTTC
CASSQDELAGDVQYF
>-|TRBJ2-7|TRBD1|TRBV4-1
TGCGCCAGCAGCCAACCGGACAGGGGGCCCTACGAGCAGTACTTC
CASSQPDRGPYEQYF
>-|TRBJ2-1|TRBD1|TRBV19
TGTGCCAGTAGACGGGACAGGGCTTACAATGAGCAGTTCTTC
CASRRDRAYNEQFF
>few|TRBJ2-7|-|TRBV5-6
TGTGCCAGCAGCTTAGCTCTGGGCGGGACCTACGAGCAGTACTTC
CASSLALGGTYEQYF
>once|TRBJ2-3|-|TRBV6-6
TGTGCCAGCAGTTCGATGCCCGGTTACCATACGCAGTATTTT
CASSSMPGYHTQYF